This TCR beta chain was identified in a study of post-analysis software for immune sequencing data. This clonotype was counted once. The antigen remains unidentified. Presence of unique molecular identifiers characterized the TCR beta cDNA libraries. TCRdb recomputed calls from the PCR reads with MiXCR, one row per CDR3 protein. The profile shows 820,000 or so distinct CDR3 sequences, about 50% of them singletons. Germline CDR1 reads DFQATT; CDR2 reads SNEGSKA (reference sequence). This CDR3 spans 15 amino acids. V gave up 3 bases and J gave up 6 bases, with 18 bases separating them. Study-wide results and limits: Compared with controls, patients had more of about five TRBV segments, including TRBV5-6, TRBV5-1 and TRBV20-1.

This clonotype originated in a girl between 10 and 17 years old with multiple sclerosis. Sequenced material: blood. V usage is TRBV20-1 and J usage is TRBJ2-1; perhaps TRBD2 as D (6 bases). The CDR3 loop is CSARSGSLVSNEQFF. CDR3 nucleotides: TGCAGTGCTAGGTCCGGGAGCTTAGTCTCCAATGAGCAGTTCTTC.